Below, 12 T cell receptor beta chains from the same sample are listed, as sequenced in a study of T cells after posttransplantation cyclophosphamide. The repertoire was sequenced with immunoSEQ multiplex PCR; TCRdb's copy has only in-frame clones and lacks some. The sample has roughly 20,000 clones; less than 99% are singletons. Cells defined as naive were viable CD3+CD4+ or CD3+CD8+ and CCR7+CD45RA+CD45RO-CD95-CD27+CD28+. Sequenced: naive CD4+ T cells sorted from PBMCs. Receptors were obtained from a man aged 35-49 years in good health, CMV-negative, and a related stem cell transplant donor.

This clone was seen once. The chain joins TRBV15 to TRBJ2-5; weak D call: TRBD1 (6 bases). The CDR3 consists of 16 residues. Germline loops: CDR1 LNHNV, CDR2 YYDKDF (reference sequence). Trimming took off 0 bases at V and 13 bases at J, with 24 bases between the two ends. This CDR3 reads CATSRDRLTGKRGLYF. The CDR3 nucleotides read TGTGCCACCAGCAGAGATCGCTTGACAGGCAAGAGAGGATTGTACTTC.

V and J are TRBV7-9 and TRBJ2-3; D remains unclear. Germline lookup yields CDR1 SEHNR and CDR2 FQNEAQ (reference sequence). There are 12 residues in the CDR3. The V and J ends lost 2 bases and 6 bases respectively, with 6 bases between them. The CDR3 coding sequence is TGTGCCAGCAGCTTAATTCTGGATACGCAGTATTTT. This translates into CASSLILDTQYF.

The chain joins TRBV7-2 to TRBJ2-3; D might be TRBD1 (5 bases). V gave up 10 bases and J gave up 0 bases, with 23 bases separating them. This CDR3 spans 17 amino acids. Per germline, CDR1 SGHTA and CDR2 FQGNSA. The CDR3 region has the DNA TGTGCCACCGAGTTCCGAACCGACAGCCTAAGCACAGATACGCAGTATTTT. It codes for CATEFRTDSLSTDTQYF.

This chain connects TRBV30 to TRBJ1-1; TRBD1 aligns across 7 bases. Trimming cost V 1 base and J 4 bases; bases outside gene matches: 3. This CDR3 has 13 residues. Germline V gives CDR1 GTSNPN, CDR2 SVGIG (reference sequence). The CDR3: CAWSAGGTTEAFF. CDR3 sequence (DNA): TGTGCCTGGAGTGCAGGGGGGACCACTGAAGCTTTCTTT.

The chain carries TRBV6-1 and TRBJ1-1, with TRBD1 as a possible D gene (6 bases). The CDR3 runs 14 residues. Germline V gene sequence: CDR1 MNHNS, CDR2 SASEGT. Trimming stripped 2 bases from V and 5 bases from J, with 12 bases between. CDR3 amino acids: CASSEYRDETEAFF. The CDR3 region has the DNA TGTGCCAGCAGTGAATACAGGGATGAAACTGAAGCTTTCTTT.

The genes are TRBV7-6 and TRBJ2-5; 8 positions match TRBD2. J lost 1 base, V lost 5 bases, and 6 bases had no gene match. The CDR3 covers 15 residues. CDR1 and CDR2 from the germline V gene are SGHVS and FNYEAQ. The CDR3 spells CASSPISGTQETQYF. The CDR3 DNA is TGTGCCAGCAGCCCCATTAGCGGGACCCAAGAGACCCAGTACTTC.

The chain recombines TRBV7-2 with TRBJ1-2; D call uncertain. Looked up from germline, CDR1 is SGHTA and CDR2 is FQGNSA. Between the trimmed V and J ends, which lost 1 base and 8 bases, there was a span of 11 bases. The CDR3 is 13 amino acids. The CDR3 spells CASSLVMEGGYTF. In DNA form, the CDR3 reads TGTGCCAGCAGCTTAGTTATGGAGGGAGGCTACACCTTC.

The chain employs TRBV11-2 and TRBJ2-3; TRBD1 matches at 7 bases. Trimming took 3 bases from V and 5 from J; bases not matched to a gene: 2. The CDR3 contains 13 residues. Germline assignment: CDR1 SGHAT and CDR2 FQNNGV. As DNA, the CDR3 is TGTGCCAGCAGCTTCCAGGGGGTAGATACGCAGTATTTT. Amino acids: CASSFQGVDTQYF. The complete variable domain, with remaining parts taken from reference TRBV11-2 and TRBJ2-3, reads EAGVAQSPRYKIIEKRQSVAFWCNPISGHATLYWYQQILGQGPKLLIQFQNNGVVDDSQLPKDRFSAERLKGVDSTLKIQPAKLEDSAVYLCASSFQGVDTQYFGPGTRLTVL.

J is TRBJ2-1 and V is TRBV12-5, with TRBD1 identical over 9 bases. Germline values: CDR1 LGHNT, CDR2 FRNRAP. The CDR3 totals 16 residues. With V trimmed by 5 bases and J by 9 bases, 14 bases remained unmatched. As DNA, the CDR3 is TGTGCTAGTGGTGGGACAGGGTGGTTGGGTACAGGTGAGCAGTTCTTC. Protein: CASGGTGWLGTGEQFF.

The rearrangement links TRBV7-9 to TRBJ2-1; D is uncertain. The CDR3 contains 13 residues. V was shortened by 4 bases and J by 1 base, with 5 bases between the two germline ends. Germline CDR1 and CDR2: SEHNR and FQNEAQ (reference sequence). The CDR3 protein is CASSSFSYNEQFF. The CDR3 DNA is TGTGCCAGCAGCTCCTTTTCCTACAATGAGCAGTTCTTC.

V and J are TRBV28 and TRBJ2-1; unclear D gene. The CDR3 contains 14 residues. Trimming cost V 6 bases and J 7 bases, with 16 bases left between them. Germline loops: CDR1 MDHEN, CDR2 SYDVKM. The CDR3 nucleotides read TGTGCCAGCAGCGCGAGGATAGAGGTAAATGAGCAGTTCTTC. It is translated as CASSARIEVNEQFF.

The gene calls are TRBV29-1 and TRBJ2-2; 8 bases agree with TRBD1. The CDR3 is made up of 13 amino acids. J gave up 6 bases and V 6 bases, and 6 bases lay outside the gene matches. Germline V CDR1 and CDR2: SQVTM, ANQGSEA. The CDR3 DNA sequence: TGCAGCGTAAGGACAGGGAGTGCCGGGGAGCTGTTTTTT. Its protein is CSVRTGSAGELFF.